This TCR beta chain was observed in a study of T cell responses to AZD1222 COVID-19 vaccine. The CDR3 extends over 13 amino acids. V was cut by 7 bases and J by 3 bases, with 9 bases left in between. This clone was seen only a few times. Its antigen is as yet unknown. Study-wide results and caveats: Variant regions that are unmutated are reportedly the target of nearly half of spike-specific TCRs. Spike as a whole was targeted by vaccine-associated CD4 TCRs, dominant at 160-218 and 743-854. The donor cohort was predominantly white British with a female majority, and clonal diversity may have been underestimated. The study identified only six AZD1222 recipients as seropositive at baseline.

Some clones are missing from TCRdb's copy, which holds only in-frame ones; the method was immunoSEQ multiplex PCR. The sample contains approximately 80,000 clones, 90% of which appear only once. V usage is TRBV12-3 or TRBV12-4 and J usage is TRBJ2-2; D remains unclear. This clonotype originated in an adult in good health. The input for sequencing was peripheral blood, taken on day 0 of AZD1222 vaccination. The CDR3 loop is CASTAQHTGELFF. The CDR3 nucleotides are TGTGCCAGCACGGCACAGCACACCGGGGAGCTGTTTTTT.